This T cell receptor (beta chain) was observed in a study of blood T cell repertoires in COVID-19. Across the study: Collection of acute and convalescent COVID-19 samples took place in the United States, Italy and Spain.

As handled by the study authors: Estimation of nucleated cell counts relied on the amplification of reference gene primers. Measured with immunoSEQ multiplex PCR; TCRdb has only the in-frame clones, and not every one. The D gene and trimming were derived from the DNA, and the V and J assignments and clone size from that table. The sample has some 200,000 clones; 65% to 85% are singletons. This CDR3 has 13 amino acids. The germline CDR1 and CDR2 sequences are SGHRS and YFSETQ. V lost 7 bases and J lost 1; bases outside the gene matches: 4. This clonotype originated in a woman between 55 and 75 years old with acute or convalescent COVID-19. The chain has TRBV5-1 and TRBJ1-1; 7 bases line up with TRBD1. The sample comprised peripheral blood. In DNA, the CDR3 is TGCGCCAGCGGGGGACAGCCGAACACTGAAGCTTTCTTT. Its translation: CASGGQPNTEAFF.